A selection of T cell receptor beta chains follows, all from one sample in a study of blood T cell repertoires in COVID-19. Here immunoSEQ multiplex PCR was the method, and the copy in TCRdb shows in-frame clones only, minus some. The top ten clones hold about 1.7% of a sample with hundreds of thousands of clones, about 90% of them seen once. Sequenced sample: PBMCs or T cells enriched from blood (not recorded which). These receptors were collected from a young woman with acute COVID-19. Both conserved end residues are part of each CDR3. A D gene is named only where the DNA matches it firmly.

j_gene	v_gene	d_gene	CDR3aa
TRBJ1-1	TRBV18	.	CASSPRGNTEAFF
TRBJ2-5	TRBV5-1	TRBD2	CASSIGLEETQYF
TRBJ1-2	TRBV30	.	CAWSVGQGQDGYTF
TRBJ2-5	TRBV27	TRBD2	CASTIGLAGGSETQYF
TRBJ2-5	TRBV19	.	CASSPETLQETQYF
TRBJ2-3	TRBV2	.	CASIKRGPVWGDTQYF
TRBJ1-5	TRBV30	TRBD1	CAWSSGLGTGANEPQHF
TRBJ2-3	TRBV28	.	CASSCSLAGGTDTQYF
TRBJ1-6	TRBV27	TRBD1	CASSLSTGNNSPLHF
TRBJ2-7	TRBV9	TRBD2	CASSAGLAYEQYF
TRBJ1-5	TRBV2	TRBD1	CASSDPGGDQPQHF
TRBJ2-2	TRBV7-8	.	CASSPLGNTGELFF
TRBJ2-3	TRBV4-3	.	CASSQSLARTDTQYF
TRBJ2-5	TRBV29-1	.	CSAHGGGETQYF
TRBJ1-5	TRBV28	TRBD1	CASSLWDRANQPQHF
TRBJ2-1	TRBV7-9	.	CASSLTSPYNEQFF
TRBJ2-1	TRBV19	TRBD2	CASSWGAGGLTLSYNEQFF
TRBJ2-7	TRBV10-2	.	CASSEDKAYEQYF
TRBJ1-1	TRBV6-5	.	CASSYIGNTEAFF
TRBJ2-5	TRBV7-6	.	CASSLMQQETQYF